A selection of T cell receptor beta chains follows, all from one sample in a study of Ad26.COV2.S vaccination and SARS-CoV-2 variants. Libraries were prepared by immunoSEQ multiplex PCR; TCRdb keeps only in-frame clonotypes and omits some of them. The sample consists of about 350,000 clones, more than 75% of them appearing once. The source material was peripheral blood, sampled in a trial of Ad26.COV2.S vaccine versus placebo. The receptor source for this set is a person between 18 and 60 years old who received the Ad26.COV2.S COVID-19 vaccine or a placebo. Both conserved end residues are part of each CDR3. D genes are given only for firm matches. Clone size is given for some rows only: seen once, a few or many times, or a class if the clone is expanded.

clone size	J gene	V gene	D gene	CDR3 DNA	CDR3 protein
-	TRBJ2-3	TRBV2	TRBD2	TGTGCCAGCAGTGACCGACTAGCGGGGGCGGGAGATACGCAGTATTTT	CASSDRLAGAGDTQYF
-	TRBJ1-1	TRBV5-1	TRBD1	TGCGCCAGCAGCAAGGACAGGATGAACACTGAAGCTTTCTTT	CASSKDRMNTEAFF
-	TRBJ2-2	TRBV7-9	TRBD1	TGTGCCAGCAGACCGACAGGGGGCGCGGGCACCGGGGAGCTGTTTTTT	CASRPTGGAGTGELFF
once	TRBJ1-2	TRBV6-2/TRBV6-3	-	TGTGCCAGCAGCCGGGACGGTTTCTACTATGGCTACACCTTC	CASSRDGFYYGYTF
-	TRBJ1-6	TRBV11-2	TRBD1	TGTGCCAGCAGCTTAGGACAGGGCCGCAATTCACCCCTCCACTTT	CASSLGQGRNSPLHF
-	TRBJ1-5	TRBV6-1	-	TGTGCCAGCAGTGATCAAGGGCCCGATAATCAGCCCCAGCATTTT	CASSDQGPDNQPQHF
-	TRBJ2-1	TRBV13	-	TGTGCCAGCAGCTTAGGACAGGGACCCGCTGATGAGCAGTTCTTC	CASSLGQGPADEQFF
-	TRBJ2-2	TRBV27	-	TGTGCCAGCAGTTTACCGCCCGGAGGGGCCACCGGGGAGCTGTTTTTT	CASSLPPGGATGELFF
-	TRBJ2-2	TRBV6-2/TRBV6-3	TRBD1	TGTGCCAGCAGCCCCGGGACAGGAACCGGGGAGCTGTTTTTT	CASSPGTGTGELFF
-	TRBJ2-6	TRBV27	-	TGTGCCAGCCTCCCTGACGTCTCTGGGGCCAACGTCCTGACTTTC	CASLPDVSGANVLTF
-	TRBJ2-5	TRBV19	-	TGTGCCAGTAGTGTGCGGGCCGCAGAGACCCAGTACTTC	CASSVRAAETQYF
-	TRBJ2-5	TRBV5-4	-	TGTGCCAGCAGCGCGCCGAGGGATGAAGAGACCCAGTACTTC	CASSAPRDEETQYF
-	TRBJ2-7	TRBV6-5	TRBD2	TGTGCCAGCAGTTACTCGGCGGGGGGGCGCGACGAGCAGTACTTC	CASSYSAGGRDEQYF
-	TRBJ1-4	TRBV12-5	-	TGTGCTAGTGGTTCGGGCCTCGGGCAGGGAACTGAAAAACTGTTTTTT	CASGSGLGQGTEKLFF
few	TRBJ1-1	TRBV6-2/TRBV6-3	-	TGTGCCAGCAGTTACTCGGCGGGGGGCACTGAAGCTTTCTTT	CASSYSAGGTEAFF
-	TRBJ2-7	TRBV10-3	-	TGTGCCATCAGTGAGGGAAGCGAGCAGTACTTC	CAISEGSEQYF
-	TRBJ2-3	TRBV2	-	TGTGCCAGCATGATCACAGGGACAGATACGCAGTATTTT	CASMITGTDTQYF
-	TRBJ1-2	TRBV19	-	TGTGCCAGTAGTAACACCTATGGCTACACCTTC	CASSNTYGYTF
-	TRBJ1-1	TRBV2	-	TGTGCCAGCATGTTGGACCGAGACACTGAAGCTTTCTTT	CASMLDRDTEAFF
-	TRBJ2-6	TRBV10-3	-	TGTGCCATCAGTGTTGGCTCTGGGGCCAACGTCCTGACTTTC	CAISVGSGANVLTF
-	TRBJ2-1	TRBV6-5	TRBD2	TGTGCCATCCTGACTAGCGCCTCCTACAATGAGCAGTTCTTC	CAILTSASYNEQFF
-	TRBJ2-3	TRBV11-3	TRBD2	TGTGCCAGCAGCTTACGGACTAGCGGGGCCACAGATACGCAGTATTTT	CASSLRTSGATDTQYF
-	TRBJ2-3	TRBV7-2	TRBD2	TGTGCCAGCAGCTCTCTTAGCGGGGGGGCCCCGGATACGCAGTATTTT	CASSSLSGGAPDTQYF
-	TRBJ1-2	TRBV7-3	-	TGTGCCAGCAGCTCGGGGCCTACCTATGGCTACACCTTC	CASSSGPTYGYTF
-	TRBJ1-4	TRBV7-9	-	TGTGCCAGCAGCTTCTCGCCTGCAACTAATGAAAAACTGTTTTTT	CASSFSPATNEKLFF
-	TRBJ1-4	TRBV4-1	-	TGCGCCAGCAGCCAAGAACCCGGGGGGGGGTACGATGAAAAACTGTTTTTT	CASSQEPGGGYDEKLFF
-	TRBJ2-2	TRBV10-3	TRBD2	TGTGCCATCAGTGAGTCGGGGGGGACCACCGGGGAGCTGTTTTTT	CAISESGGTTGELFF
-	TRBJ1-6	TRBV9	-	TGTGCCAGCAGCGCAGGGACGAGAGGTAATTCACCCCTCCACTTT	CASSAGTRGNSPLHF
-	TRBJ1-2	TRBV4-2	-	TGTGCCAGCAGCCAAGATCTGAGAGGGAGCTATGGCTACACCTTC	CASSQDLRGSYGYTF
-	TRBJ2-2	TRBV27	-	TGTGCCAGCAGAAGGTGGACAACGGCGAACACCGGGGAGCTGTTTTTT	CASRRWTTANTGELFF
-	TRBJ2-1	TRBV7-8	-	TGTGCCAGCAGCCCCGGCGGGACTTCCTACAATGAGCAGTTCTTC	CASSPGGTSYNEQFF
few	TRBJ1-1	TRBV2	TRBD1	TGTGCCAGCAGGGACAGGGTGAACACTGAAGCTTTCTTT	CASRDRVNTEAFF
-	TRBJ1-5	TRBV30	-	TGTGCCTGGAGTCCAGGGACTAGCAATCAGCCCCAGCATTTT	CAWSPGTSNQPQHF
-	TRBJ2-3	TRBV6-1	TRBD2	TGTGCCAGCAGTGAAACTAGCGGGGGGGGTGTAGATACGCAGTATTTT	CASSETSGGGVDTQYF
-	TRBJ1-2	TRBV24-1	-	TGTGCCACCAGTGAGAATGGCGGGGCTGTCTATGGCTACACCTTC	CATSENGGAVYGYTF
few	TRBJ2-7	TRBV6-2/TRBV6-3	-	TGTGCCAGCAGTTACCGGGGTCCCTACGAGCAGTACTTC	CASSYRGPYEQYF
-	TRBJ2-3	TRBV7-9	-	TGTGCCAGCAGCTTGGGAGGGGGCCCAGATACGCAGTATTTT	CASSLGGGPDTQYF
-	TRBJ1-5	TRBV27	TRBD1	TGTGCCAGCAGTTCGGGACAGGGCAATCAGCCCCAGCATTTT	CASSSGQGNQPQHF
-	TRBJ1-4	TRBV24-1	TRBD1	TGTGCCACCAGTGATTCGAACAGGGGGCGGACTAATGAAAAACTGTTTTTT	CATSDSNRGRTNEKLFF
-	TRBJ1-5	TRBV19	-	TGTGCCAGTAGTATTCAGGTAGCACAGCCCCAGCATTTT	CASSIQVAQPQHF
-	TRBJ1-1	TRBV19	-	TGTGCCAGTAGTGCCTCCAGGGTAAGTGGCACTGAAGCTTTCTTT	CASSASRVSGTEAFF
-	TRBJ2-7	TRBV5-1	-	TGCGCCAGCAGGGTCAGGCCTTCCTACGAGCAGTACTTC	CASRVRPSYEQYF
-	TRBJ2-2	TRBV20-1	-	TGCAGTGCTAGTGGTGGCTTGAATAGGGGGGTCACCGGGGAGCTGTTTTTT	CSASGGLNRGVTGELFF
-	TRBJ1-2	TRBV28	-	TGTGCCAGCAGTTTCTTAGACGGAAACTATGGCTACACCTTC	CASSFLDGNYGYTF
-	TRBJ2-2	TRBV7-7	TRBD1	TGTGCTAGCAGCTTGGATAGGGGGCTGACCGGGGAGCTGTTTTTT	CASSLDRGLTGELFF